This paragraph covers one T cell receptor (beta chain) sequence. These data come from a study of blood T cell repertoires in COVID-19. The assay was immunoSEQ multiplex PCR, and TCRdb's table has in-frame clones only and misses some. The sample has under 150,000 clones, around 80% seen once. Germline assignment: CDR1 SGHRS and CDR2 YFSETQ. The CDR3 is made up of 14 amino acids. Trimming removed 4 bases from V and 5 bases from J, with 15 bases in between. The clonotype originates from a man in his 70s with acute or convalescent COVID-19. This chain connects TRBV5-1 to TRBJ2-5; tentative D call: TRBD2 (5 bases). The sequencing sample was made of peripheral blood. The CDR3 sequence: CASSPERGGETQYF. Written as DNA, the CDR3 is TGCGCCAGCAGCCCTGAACGCGGCGGGGAGACCCAGTACTTC.